This T cell receptor (beta chain) was captured by sequencing in a study of CD8+CD57+ T cells in acquired aplastic anemia. This clonotype has at least ten counts. Genomic DNA served as template for TCR beta VDJ and CDR3 profiling. TCRdb analysed the reads with MiXCR anew, one entry per CDR3 protein. The data show about 220,000 distinct CDR3 sequences, roughly 35% seen once. The CDR3 sequence is 15 residues long. V shed 1 base, J shed 5 bases, and the junction held 4 bases outside the gene matches. CDR1 and CDR2 from the germline V gene are SGHRS and YFSETQ. This chain uses TRBV5-1 with TRBJ2-5; 11 nucleotides agree with TRBD2. The sequence was obtained from a human donor in good health, serving as a control. The sequencing input was sorted CD4+, CD8+, or CD8+CD57+ T cells (not recorded which) from PBMCs. This CDR3 is CASSLTSGGLETQYF. Written as DNA, the CDR3 is TGCGCCAGCAGCTTGACTAGCGGGGGCCTCGAGACCCAGTACTTC.